This T cell receptor (beta chain) was captured by sequencing in a study of blood T cell repertoires in COVID-19. For the study at large: T cells, B-cell-depleted T cells, or PBMCs provided the cDNA or gDNA that served as material.

Living in about two dozen US areas, the participants were between roughly 18 and 89 years of age. Grouping used clinical history reported by participants in a survey and questionnaire. Method: immunoSEQ multiplex PCR; TCRdb's copy keeps in-frame clones and lacks some. The table includes more than 350,000 clones, 85% to 90% detected once. Trimming cost V 2 bases and J 5 bases, with 9 bases left between them. Germline loops: CDR1 MDHEN, CDR2 SYDVKM. The CDR3 is 13 amino acids. Sequencing was performed on PBMCs or T cells enriched from blood (not recorded which). The gene calls are TRBV28 and TRBJ1-2; the D is unclear. The sequence came from a man between 18 and 35 years old who had recovered from COVID-19. The DNA for the CDR3 is TGTGCCAGCAGTTTAGGGCAGACATATGGCTACACCTTC. As protein: CASSLGQTYGYTF.